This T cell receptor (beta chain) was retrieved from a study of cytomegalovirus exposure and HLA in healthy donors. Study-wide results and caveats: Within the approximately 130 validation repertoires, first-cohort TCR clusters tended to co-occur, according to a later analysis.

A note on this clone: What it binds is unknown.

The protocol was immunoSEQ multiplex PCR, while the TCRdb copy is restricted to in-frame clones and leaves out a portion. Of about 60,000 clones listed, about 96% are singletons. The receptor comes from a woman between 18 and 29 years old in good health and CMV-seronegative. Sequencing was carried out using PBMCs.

DNA for the CDR3: TGTGCCAGCAGTGACAGGGGGCTTGACTACGAGCAGTACTTC. The encoded protein is CASSDRGLDYEQYF. The gene calls are TRBV27 and TRBJ2-7, with 10 bases that match TRBD1. This CDR3 spans 14 amino acids. The germline CDR1 and CDR2 sequences are MNHEY and SMNVEV (reference sequence). V lost 5 bases and J lost 3; bases outside the gene matches: 4.